The 31 T cell receptor beta chains below all came from one sample that was sequenced in a study of post-analysis software for immune sequencing data (dated by TCRdb to between 2014 and 2017). Their antigens remain unidentified. The method was PCR. The listed sequencing device is Illumina HiSeq 2500. Unique molecular identifiers were incorporated into TCR beta cDNA libraries to reduce PCR and sequencing biases. TCRdb trimmed public reads at Q25 via fastp, called clones via MiXCR and kept in-frame beta chains. Under each unique CDR3 protein, matching rows form one entry showing the most common genes and DNA. This sample gives 550,000 to 700,000 distinct CDR3 sequences in total; 44% of them show up just once. The biggest ten clones account for about 1.5% of the sample. Here is what the overall study found, with its caveats: Significantly higher frequencies in patients than in controls were found for several TRBV segments, including TRBV5-6, TRBV5-1 and TRBV20-1.

Sequencing used blood. The receptor set was obtained from a girl aged 10 to 17 with multiple sclerosis.

This clonotype was seen more than once but under ten times. The rearrangement joins TRBV6-8 to TRBJ2-1, with 7 positions matching TRBD2. CDR3 length equals 13 residues. The ends lost 6 bases at V and 10 bases at J; junction bases unmatched: 9. CDR1 is MNHGY and CDR2 is SAAAGT in the germline V gene. The CDR3 here is CASSGGRDREQFF. CDR3 nucleotides: TGTGCCAGCAGCGGGGGGAGGGACCGGGAGCAGTTCTTC.

This sequence joins TRBV10-3 and TRBJ1-1; TRBD1 is a possible D gene (5 bases). Trimming cost V 3 bases and J 8 bases, with 13 bases left between them. CDR1 is ENHRY and CDR2 is SYGVKD in the germline V gene. The CDR3 covers 13 residues. In nucleotides, the CDR3 is TGTGCCATCAGTGACGAGGGGCGTGGGGAAGCTTTCTTT. This gives the protein CAISDEGRGEAFF.

In this sample, this clonotype turned up once. The J gene is TRBJ2-1, the V gene TRBV7-2; TRBD2 agrees at 9 bases. The end of the DNA fits TRBJ2-7 better, so the J call may be wrong. CDR1 is SGHTA and CDR2 is FQGNSA in the germline V gene. The CDR3 runs to 15 residues. The chain's CDR3 is CASSLVAGGVGEQYF. Here the CDR3 DNA reads TGTGCCAGCAGCTTAGTCGCGGGGGGGGTTGGCGAGCAGTACTTC.

The chain links TRBV5-1 to TRBJ2-1; maybe TRBD2 (6 bases). V gave up 6 bases and J gave up 3 bases, with 10 bases separating them. The CDR3 has 13 residues. Germline loops: CDR1 SGHRS, CDR2 YFSETQ. The CDR3 DNA is TGCGCCAGCACCCTTAGCGGCTACAATGAGCAGTTCTTC. Protein product: CASTLSGYNEQFF.

This clonotype occurred a few times. V usage is TRBV18 and J usage is TRBJ1-3; D may be TRBD1 (5 bases). Germline-derived CDR1 and CDR2 are KGHSH and LQKENI. CDR3 length: 16 amino acids. Trimming cost V 3 bases and J 2 bases, with 14 bases left between them. The CDR3 region is CASSPLLGEPGNTIYF. As DNA, the CDR3 is TGTGCCAGCTCACCCCTGTTGGGGGAACCTGGAAACACCATATATTTT.

Concerning this clonotype: This sequence may be a read error, since a much larger clone differs from it by one base. The chain is built from TRBV11-3 and TRBJ2-7, with D perhaps matching TRBD1 or TRBD2 (5 bases each). The CDR3 covers 14 residues. Germline V gene lookup returns CDR1 SGHNT and CDR2 YENEEA. The V end lost 5 bases, the J end lost 12 bases, and 23 bases lay between the germline ends. This chain's CDR3 is CASSTPGRGETRYF. CDR3 sequence (DNA): TGTGCCAGCAGCACACCGGGTCGAGGGGAGACCCGGTACTTC. Looking up the rest from reference TRBV11-3 and TRBJ2-7 gives the full variable domain: EAGVVQSPRYKIIEKKQPVAFWCNPISGHNTLYWYLQNLGQGPELLIRYENEEAVDDSQLPKDRFSAERLKGVDSTLKIQPAELGDSAVYLCASSTPGRGETRYFGPGTRLTVT.

The chain recombines TRBV6-5 with TRBJ2-5, with D possibly matching TRBD1 (5 bases). The V end lost 5 bases, the J end lost 5 bases, and 6 bases lay between the germline ends. Germline assignment: CDR1 MNHEY and CDR2 SVGAGI. This CDR3 is 11 amino acids long. The CDR3 spells CASSHRETQYF. DNA for the CDR3: TGTGCCAGCAGTCACAGGGAGACCCAGTACTTC.

V usage is TRBV12-3 or TRBV12-4 and J usage is TRBJ2-3; TRBD2 agrees at 11 bases. This CDR3 spans 17 amino acids. J was trimmed by 6 bases and V by 2 bases; bases with no gene match: 10. The DNA for the CDR3 is TGTGCCAGCAGTTTAAGGGGGAGACTAGCGGGGCCCGATACGCAGTATTTT. This codes for CASSLRGRLAGPDTQYF.

This clonotype has only a few counts. The V and J genes are TRBV28 and TRBJ2-1, with 7 bases that match TRBD1. The CDR3 has 17 amino acids. Germline lookup yields CDR1 MDHEN and CDR2 SYDVKM. V dropped 3 bases and J dropped 6; count of bases not matched to a gene: 14. The CDR3 DNA reads TGTGCCAGCAGTTTCCCTTCACAGGGGTTGAGCTCCAATGAGCAGTTCTTC. Its protein product is CASSFPSQGLSSNEQFF.

Comment on this clonotype: Sequence at one end of the junction differs from germline and may be a read error. J is TRBJ2-4 and V is TRBV20-1; tentative D call: TRBD2 (5 bases). The CDR3 runs to 15 residues. Per the germline V gene, CDR1 is DFQATT and CDR2 is SNEGSKA (reference sequence). In DNA, the CDR3 is TGTAGTGCTAGAGATACCGGGGAGACCAAAAACATTCAGTACTTC. This gives the protein CSARDTGETKNIQYF.

J is TRBJ1-2 and V is TRBV29-1; D gene unclear. The length of the CDR3 is 15 residues. Germline loops: CDR1 SQVTM, CDR2 ANQGSEA. Trimming removed 8 bases at V and 6 bases at J, with 25 bases between. The CDR3 DNA reads TGCAGCATACGGCCTCGCAGGCTCCCGGAGGATGGCTACACCTTC. Translated: CSIRPRRLPEDGYTF.

The V gene is TRBV14, the J gene TRBJ2-4; 8 nucleotides match TRBD1. With the DNA end fitting TRBJ2-7 better, the J assignment may be wrong. Germline V gene sequence: CDR1 SGHDN, CDR2 FVKESK. This CDR3 is built from 15 residues. CDR3 amino acids: CASSQGQAGGYEQYF. In nucleotides, the CDR3 is TGTGCCAGCAGCCAGGGACAGGCCGGAGGCTACGAGCAGTACTTC.

V usage is TRBV12-3 or TRBV12-4 and J usage is TRBJ1-6; D gene uncertain. The CDR3 length is 12 residues. V lost 6 bases and J lost 7, with 7 bases in between. This chain's CDR3 is CASRWENSPLHF. CDR3 DNA: TGTGCCAGCAGGTGGGAGAATTCACCCCTCCACTTT.

The chain is built from TRBV5-1 and TRBJ2-6, with D maybe TRBD2 (5 bases). From germline, CDR1 is SGHRS and CDR2 YFSETQ. V was pared by 3 bases and J by 0 bases, with 10 bases between. The CDR3 has 16 amino acids. This CDR3 reads CASSSGEFSGANVLTF. In DNA, the CDR3 is TGCGCCAGCAGCTCCGGGGAGTTCTCTGGGGCCAACGTCCTGACTTTC.

This chain links TRBV2 with TRBJ1-2; D is undetermined. Germline CDR1 SNHLY, CDR2 FYNNEI. There are 17 residues in the CDR3. Deletions cut 1 base from V and 6 bases from J, with 21 bases between. The CDR3 DNA sequence: TGTGCCAGCAGTGAAGGGGTTCGAGGGCAGCTAGAGCATGGCTACACCTTC. Encoded protein: CASSEGVRGQLEHGYTF. The full variable domain, completed using reference TRBV2 and TRBJ1-2, is EPEVTQTPSHQVTQMGQEVILRCVPISNHLYFYWYRQILGQKVEFLVSFYNNEISEKSEIFDDQFSVERPDGSNFTLKIRSTKLEDSAMYFCASSEGVRGQLEHGYTFGSGTRLTVV.

The J gene is TRBJ1-2, the V gene TRBV20-1; possible D gene TRBD1, 5 bases. In germline, CDR1 is DFQATT, CDR2 SNEGSKA (reference sequence). V lost 5 bases to trimming and J lost 5 bases, with 15 bases between them. There are 13 residues in the CDR3. The CDR3 DNA sequence: TGCAGTGCTGAAGACGTGGGGCGGTATGGCTACACCTTC. Protein product: CSAEDVGRYGYTF.

The chain combines TRBV4-1 with TRBJ2-1, with D maybe TRBD2 (5 bases). This CDR3 is built from 16 residues. The V end lost 5 bases, the J end lost 1 base, and 15 bases lay between the germline ends. The germline CDR1 and CDR2 sequences are MGHRA and YSYEKL. The CDR3 sequence: CASSSRIGVSYNEQFF. CDR3 coding DNA: TGCGCCAGCAGCTCCCGAATCGGGGTATCCTACAATGAGCAGTTCTTC.

V usage is TRBV6-6 and J usage is TRBJ2-4, with a weak D call TRBD2 (6 bases). The germline V gene has CDR1 MNHNY and CDR2 SVGAGI (reference sequence). The CDR3 covers 16 residues. Trimming removed 2 bases at V and 2 bases at J, with 13 bases between. This CDR3 reads CASSYGAGTSKNIQYF. CDR3 in DNA: TGTGCCAGCAGTTACGGGGCGGGAACGTCCAAAAACATTCAGTACTTC.

The rearrangement joins TRBV25-1 to TRBJ2-7; perhaps TRBD2 as D (5 bases). Germline lookup yields CDR1 MGHDK and CDR2 SYGVNS. The V gene lost 8 bases and the J gene lost 10 bases, with 12 bases spanning the gap. This CDR3 contains 10 residues. This chain's CDR3 is CASPPRTQYF. In DNA form, the CDR3 reads TGTGCCAGCCCTCCTAGGACTCAGTACTTC.

Comment on this clonotype: No conserved phenylalanine or tryptophan ends this CDR3, so it is likely a read error. The rearrangement uses TRBV6-8 and TRBJ1-2; D gene ambiguous. Germline V gene lookup returns CDR1 MNHGY and CDR2 SAAAGT. V lost 6 bases to trimming and J lost 8 bases, with 22 bases between them. The CDR3 runs 15 residues. CDR3 in DNA: TGTGCCAGCAGCCCTTGTATCTTCGGACGCAAGGGCTACACCTGC. Its translation is CASSPCIFGRKGYTC.

This clonotype was counted a few times. The rearrangement joins TRBV2 to TRBJ2-1; 9 bases agree with TRBD1. Germline CDR1 reads SNHLY; CDR2 reads FYNNEI. J lost 7 bases, V lost 5 bases, and 3 bases had no gene match. The length of the CDR3 is 13 residues. In nucleotides, the CDR3 is TGTGCCAGCAGTACTGGACAGGGGAATGAGCAGTTCTTC. Its protein product is CASSTGQGNEQFF.

The chain joins TRBV20-1 to TRBJ1-2, with 8 bases aligning to TRBD1. V lost 4 bases, J lost 2 bases, and 3 bases stayed unmatched. Per germline, CDR1 DFQATT and CDR2 SNEGSKA (reference sequence). This CDR3 comprises 13 residues. The CDR3 loop is CSATGGGNYGYTF. The CDR3 coding sequence is TGCAGTGCTACAGGGGGCGGGAACTATGGCTACACCTTC.

This clonotype has only a few counts. The chain is built from TRBV24-1 and TRBJ2-1; TRBD2 agrees at 7 bases. J was trimmed by 3 bases and V by 5 bases; bases with no gene match: 6. This CDR3 is built from 15 residues. CDR1 KGHDR and CDR2 SFDVKD come from the germline V gene. This CDR3 reads CATSGAGPVYNEQFF. The CDR3 bases are TGTGCCACCAGTGGAGCGGGGCCGGTCTACAATGAGCAGTTCTTC.

CDR3 DNA sequence: TGTGCCACCACTCAGGGAGATCAGCCCCAGCATTTT. It codes for CATTQGDQPQHF. The J gene is TRBJ1-5, the V gene TRBV10-3; tentatively, D is TRBD1 (5 bases). The V gene's germline CDR1 is ENHRY and CDR2 SYGVKD. This CDR3 is built from 12 residues. Trimming removed 10 bases at V and 5 bases at J, with 12 bases between.

This chain uses TRBV7-8 with TRBJ2-4, with 8 bases matching TRBD2. Germline CDR1 and CDR2: SGHVS and FQNEAQ. The CDR3 runs to 17 residues. Trimming removed 0 bases from V and 1 base from J; junction bases left unmatched: 5. CDR3 DNA sequence: TGTGCCAGCAGCTTAGCCCGAGCGGGAGTTGCCAAAAACATTCAGTACTTC. Amino acid sequence: CASSLARAGVAKNIQYF.

The V call is TRBV9, the J call TRBJ1-2; weak D call: TRBD1 (5 bases). This CDR3 has 15 residues. V gave up 0 bases and J gave up 8 bases, with 17 bases separating them. Germline values: CDR1 SGDLS, CDR2 YYNGEE. The CDR3 sequence is CASSVDGGPHSGYTF. As DNA, the CDR3 is TGTGCCAGCAGCGTAGATGGGGGACCACACTCGGGCTACACCTTC.

The DNA of the CDR3 is TGTGCCAGCAGCGTAGATGTGGGGTGGAACACTGAAGCTTTCTTT. It encodes CASSVDVGWNTEAFF. This chain connects TRBV9 to TRBJ1-1; no firm D call. V lost 0 bases and J lost 1, with 10 bases in between. This CDR3 spans 15 amino acids. The germline V gene encodes CDR1 SGDLS and CDR2 YYNGEE.

This rearrangement joins TRBV6-5 to TRBJ2-3; TRBD2 matches 12 bases. Losses at the gene ends were 5 bases for V and 4 bases for J; bases not matched to a gene: 4. CDR1 is MNHEY, CDR2 SVGAGI, per germline. The length of the CDR3 is 15 residues. The CDR3 nucleotides read TGTGCCAGCAGTCGGACTAGCGGGACCCCAGATACGCAGTATTTT. Translated: CASSRTSGTPDTQYF.

The rearrangement joins TRBV11-2 to TRBJ1-1, with no clear D. The CDR3 extends over 13 amino acids. Trimming removed 3 bases at V and 5 bases at J, with 10 bases between. Per the germline V gene, CDR1 is SGHAT and CDR2 is FQNNGV. The CDR3 spells CASSLDPRTEAFF. CDR3 nucleotides: TGTGCCAGCAGCTTGGATCCGAGGACTGAAGCTTTCTTT.

Notes on this clonotype: The junction departs from germline at one end; a sequencing error may be responsible. The V gene is TRBV6-5, the J gene TRBJ2-7, with 9 bases lining up with TRBD2. The germline CDR1 and CDR2 sequences are MNHEY and SVGAGI. CDR3 size: 15 residues. CDR3 region: CASTYSRAGGGEQYF. CDR3 nucleotides: TGTGCCAGCACTTACTCCAGAGCGGGAGGAGGCGAGCAGTACTTC.

The V gene is TRBV20-1, the J gene TRBJ2-1; TRBD2 matches 7 bases. The CDR3 length is 11 residues. The trim removed 5 bases at V and 8 bases at J, leaving 3 bases unmatched. Germline lookup yields CDR1 DFQATT and CDR2 SNEGSKA (reference sequence). As DNA, the CDR3 is TGCAGTGCTGGTCGGGAGGATGAGCAGTTCTTC. Translating it yields CSAGREDEQFF.